The 27 T cell receptor beta chains reported below all come from one sample, sequenced in a study of response to subunit inactivated influenza vaccine. TCRdb reprocessed the RT-PCR reads via MiXCR and lists one record per CDR3 protein. The table lists more than 150,000 distinct CDR3 sequences, about 9% of them singletons. This specimen was non-naive T cells sorted from PBMCs, taken on the day of vaccination. The source is a man aged 50 to 60 who received an inactivated influenza vaccine.

This clonotype has more than one count but fewer than ten. The V call is TRBV7-9, the J call TRBJ2-1, with TRBD2 matching over 8 bases. With 5 bases clipped from V and 4 bases from J, the junction kept 7 bases outside the gene matches. Germline loops: CDR1 SEHNR, CDR2 FQNEAQ (reference sequence). There are 15 residues in the CDR3. CDR3 bases: TGTGCCAGCAGCCCGAGGGTAGCGGGGTACAATGAGCAGTTCTTC. It specifies CASSPRVAGYNEQFF.

The chain employs TRBV7-6 and TRBJ1-2; no firm D call. CDR3 length: 14 amino acids. Trimming took off 1 base at V and 6 bases at J, with 12 bases between the two ends. Germline CDR1 reads SGHVS; CDR2 reads FNYEAQ. CDR3 nucleotide sequence: TGTGCCAGCAGCTTAGGGACGGCCGTGGATGGCTACACCTTC. Its protein is CASSLGTAVDGYTF.

This chain uses TRBV12-3 or TRBV12-4 with TRBJ2-1; D remains ambiguous. The CDR3 length is 16 residues. V lost 1 base to trimming and J lost 10 bases, with 20 bases between them. In DNA, the CDR3 is TGTGCCAGCAGTTTAGGAAGAAGGGAAAGCCATAGGGAGCAGTTCTTC. Protein: CASSLGRRESHREQFF.

The CDR3 DNA reads as TGCGCCAGCAGCTGGGGACAGGGGGGCCACGAGCAGTACTTC. Protein product: CASSWGQGGHEQYF. This chain links TRBV5-1 with TRBJ2-7; the match to TRBD1 covers 11 bases. The junction had 4 bases not matched to a gene; V was cut back by 3 bases and J by 5 bases. CDR1 is SGHRS and CDR2 is YFSETQ in the germline V gene. This CDR3 spans 14 amino acids.

The rearrangement links TRBV20-1 to TRBJ1-5; tentative D call: TRBD1 (5 bases). Trimming cost V 0 bases and J 9 bases, with 9 bases left between them. This CDR3 is built from 12 residues. Germline assignment: CDR1 DFQATT and CDR2 SNEGSKA (reference sequence). CDR3 residues: CSARDGQGPQHF. As DNA, the CDR3 is TGCAGTGCTAGAGATGGGCAGGGGCCCCAGCATTTT.

This clonotype was observed at least ten times. V and J are TRBV2 and TRBJ2-1; TRBD2 is a possible D gene (5 bases). The CDR3 runs 16 residues. Trimming pared 5 bases from V and 2 bases from J, leaving 16 bases between. Germline CDR1 reads SNHLY; CDR2 reads FYNNEI. CDR3 sequence (DNA): TGTGCCAGCAGTCCTTTTGAGATAGCGACCTACAATGAGCAGTTCTTC. It specifies CASSPFEIATYNEQFF.

The chain links TRBV7-9 to TRBJ1-3, with unresolved D. V lost 1 base and J 5 bases, leaving 3 bases between the germline ends. This CDR3 contains 12 residues. CDR1 SEHNR and CDR2 FQNEAQ come from the germline V gene (reference sequence). The CDR3: CASSLERNTIYF. The DNA for the CDR3 is TGTGCCAGCAGCTTAGAAAGAAACACCATATATTTT.

V gene TRBV12-3 or TRBV12-4 combines with J gene TRBJ2-2; TRBD1 agrees at 7 bases. There are 15 residues in the CDR3. Losses at the gene ends were 4 bases for V and 2 bases for J; bases not matched to a gene: 4. CDR3: CASSSGQLNTGELFF. CDR3 sequence (DNA): TGTGCCAGCAGTTCGGGACAGTTAAACACCGGGGAGCTGTTTTTT.

At least ten counts were recorded for this clonotype. This CDR3 is CASSLEGRVYTEAFF. In DNA, the CDR3 is TGCGCCAGCAGCTTGGAGGGCAGAGTCTACACTGAAGCTTTCTTT. The V call is TRBV5-1, the J call TRBJ1-1; D is uncertain. Per germline, CDR1 SGHRS and CDR2 YFSETQ. V lost 0 bases and J lost 3, with 12 bases in between. The CDR3 is 15 amino acids.

This clonotype turned up a few times. The chain combines TRBV5-5 with TRBJ1-1; TRBD1 agrees at 8 bases. This CDR3 comprises 14 residues. Germline CDR1 is SGHKS and CDR2 is YYEKEE (reference sequence). The V gene end was trimmed by 4 bases and the J gene end by 1 base; junction bases not matched to a gene: 3. CDR3 DNA sequence: TGTGCCAGCAGCGAAACAGGGGGGAACACTGAAGCTTTCTTT. It yields the protein CASSETGGNTEAFF.

This clonotype was recorded many times. The rearrangement joins TRBV5-6 to TRBJ2-1, with D possibly being TRBD2 (6 bases). The germline gives CDR1 SGHDT, CDR2 YYEEEE. The CDR3 sequence is 15 residues long. Trimming took 2 bases from V and 4 from J, leaving 13 bases between them. CDR3 nucleotides: TGTGCCAGCAGCTTCTGGGGGGAGGATTACAATGAGCAGTTCTTC. Its translation: CASSFWGEDYNEQFF.

In this sample, this clonotype turned up a few times. The genes are TRBV14 and TRBJ2-1; 8 bases map to TRBD2. Per germline, CDR1 SGHDN and CDR2 FVKESK. This CDR3 contains 14 residues. V shed 5 bases and J 6 bases; nucleotides not matched to a gene: 6. The CDR3, as DNA: TGTGCCAGCAGCGAGCGGGAGCCTGTCAATGAGCAGTTCTTC. It yields the protein CASSEREPVNEQFF.

This clonotype has ten or more counts. The V and J genes are TRBV29-1 and TRBJ2-1; TRBD2 agrees at 7 bases. Per germline, CDR1 SQVTM and CDR2 ANQGSEA. V lost 4 bases to trimming and J lost 7 bases; unmatched junction nucleotides: 7. The CDR3 is 13 amino acids. DNA for the CDR3: TGCAGCGTTGCAGCGGGATGGGAGAATGAGCAGTTCTTC. Translation gives CSVAAGWENEQFF.

This clonotype was detected a few times. The genes are TRBV6-2 or TRBV6-3 and TRBJ2-7, with 7 bases fitting TRBD2. The CDR3 loop spans 16 amino acids. Germline V lookup: CDR1 MNHEY, CDR2 SVGEGT. J gave up 7 bases and V 5 bases, and 17 bases lay outside the gene matches. As DNA, the CDR3 is TGTGCCAGCAGTCATCGGAGCGGGAAGGATCTTAGGGAGCAGTACTTC. Amino acids: CASSHRSGKDLREQYF.

As regards this clonotype: A read error may be the cause here, since a much bigger clone is one base away. The chain employs TRBV24-1 and TRBJ2-3; D possibly corresponds to TRBD1 (6 bases). The CDR3 has 16 amino acids. The V end lost 4 bases, the J end lost 1 base, and 14 bases lay between the germline ends. Germline lookup yields CDR1 KGHDR and CDR2 SFDVKD. CDR3 DNA sequence: TGTGCCACCAGTGAAGACAGGTTAGTAGGCACAGATACGCAGTATTTT. It is translated as CATSEDRLVGTDTQYF.

This clonotype has ten or more counts. Here the CDR3 reads CASSPQSGVTGELFF. In nucleotides, the CDR3 is TGCGCCAGCAGCCCACAGTCGGGGGTTACCGGGGAGCTGTTTTTT. The genes are TRBV5-1 and TRBJ2-2, with a weak D call TRBD2 (6 bases). Per germline, CDR1 SGHRS and CDR2 YFSETQ. The CDR3 extends over 15 amino acids. Trimming removed 4 bases at V and 5 bases at J, with 15 bases between.

The chain carries TRBV3-1 and TRBJ2-5; D unclear. Trimming removed 1 base at V and 0 bases at J, with 6 bases between. The CDR3 totals 14 residues. Germline CDR1 reads LGHDT; CDR2 reads YNNKEL (reference sequence). This chain's CDR3 is CASSQGPYQETQYF. CDR3 nucleotides: TGTGCCAGCAGCCAAGGACCGTACCAAGAGACCCAGTACTTC.

This clonotype came up many times. DNA of the CDR3: TGCAGTGCTCCTAGTGGGGCCAACGTCCTGACTTTC. Translating gives CSAPSGANVLTF. The chain combines TRBV20-1 with TRBJ2-6; D is ambiguous. CDR3 size: 12 residues. The germline CDR1 and CDR2 sequences are DFQATT and SNEGSKA (reference sequence). V dropped 5 bases and J dropped 3 bases, with 5 bases sitting between them.

This chain uses TRBV2 with TRBJ2-1; a weak D match, TRBD2 (5 bases). This CDR3 contains 15 residues. Looked up from germline, CDR1 is SNHLY and CDR2 is FYNNEI. Trimming took off 5 bases at V and 0 bases at J, with 11 bases between the two ends. CDR3 protein: CASSREGLSYNEQFF. The CDR3 DNA follows: TGTGCCAGCAGTAGAGAGGGTCTCTCCTACAATGAGCAGTTCTTC.

CDR3 in DNA: TGCGCCAGCAGGCCCGGGACATATTCCTACGAGCAGTACTTC. It encodes CASRPGTYSYEQYF. The chain uses TRBV5-1 and TRBJ2-7; TRBD1 is a possible D gene (6 bases). With 5 bases removed from V and 1 base from J, the gap between germline ends came to 13 bases. Germline V gene sequence: CDR1 SGHRS, CDR2 YFSETQ. The CDR3 is 14 amino acids.

The gene calls are TRBV29-1 and TRBJ2-3; either TRBD1 or TRBD2 may supply D (6 bases each). The CDR3 has 15 residues. Trimming pared 3 bases from V and 6 bases from J, leaving 19 bases between. Germline CDR1 SQVTM, CDR2 ANQGSEA. The DNA for the CDR3 is TGCAGCGTTGACGGGGGCGCGGGCCCCGGGGATACGCAGTATTTT. Protein product: CSVDGGAGPGDTQYF.

This clonotype was seen only a few times. The V gene is TRBV5-6, the J gene TRBJ2-1; D is undetermined. Per germline, CDR1 SGHDT and CDR2 YYEEEE. This CDR3 is 19 amino acids long. Trimming pared 3 bases from V and 0 bases from J, leaving 22 bases between. The CDR3 protein is CASSSSGGLVPGSYNEQFF. CDR3 coding DNA: TGTGCCAGCAGCTCCTCTGGTGGGCTAGTCCCCGGCTCCTACAATGAGCAGTTCTTC.

The rearrangement joins TRBV29-1 to TRBJ1-2; no reliable D call. Trimming cost V 5 bases and J 6 bases, with 10 bases left between them. Germline V gene lookup returns CDR1 SQVTM and CDR2 ANQGSEA. The CDR3 extends over 11 amino acids. The CDR3 nucleotides read TGCAGCGTTCGTACAGAGAATGGCTACACCTTC. This encodes CSVRTENGYTF.

This chain links TRBV7-2 with TRBJ2-2, with 8 bases lining up with TRBD2. Germline trimming cut 5 bases from V and 1 base from J; bases unmatched to any gene: 6. Per the germline V gene, CDR1 is SGHTA and CDR2 is FQGNSA. The CDR3 has 16 amino acids. In nucleotides, the CDR3 is TGTGCCAGCAGCGCACGGACTAGCAGGAACACCGGGGAGCTGTTTTTT. The encoded protein is CASSARTSRNTGELFF.

The gene calls are TRBV4-3 and TRBJ2-7, with D unresolved. Trimming pared 4 bases from V and 4 bases from J, leaving 11 bases between. CDR1 is LGHNA, CDR2 YSLEER, per germline. This CDR3 is 13 amino acids long. CDR3 sequence: CASSPGVEYEQYF. The CDR3 nucleotides read TGCGCCAGCAGCCCCGGTGTTGAATACGAGCAGTACTTC.

The V and J genes are TRBV5-8 and TRBJ1-1; D not resolved. Germline lookup yields CDR1 SGHTS and CDR2 YDEGEE. The ends were cut back, 4 bases at V and 1 base at J, with 11 bases in the middle. This CDR3 is built from 14 residues. CDR3 loop: CASSVNSRNTEAFF. CDR3 bases: TGTGCCAGCAGCGTGAACTCCCGGAACACTGAAGCTTTCTTT.

In its sample, this clonotype was seen many times. V is TRBV27 and J is TRBJ2-3; D gene uncertain. Trimming pared 5 bases from V and 2 bases from J, leaving 5 bases between. Per the germline V gene, CDR1 is MNHEY and CDR2 is SMNVEV (reference sequence). This CDR3 is built from 12 residues. The CDR3 coding sequence is TGTGCCAGCAGTGGCCTCACAGATACGCAGTATTTT. Protein product: CASSGLTDTQYF.